This section outlines one TCR beta chain sequence together with its context. The antigen is unknown. PBMCs, at least 7 million per sample, were isolated. This sample is drawn from a study of blood T cells in healthy people across ages. With a J-beta primer mix and a sample-barcoded 5' primer, a second PCR ran 7 to 11 cycles. TCRdb re-called the 5' RACE reads through MiXCR, storing one row per CDR3 protein. The sample has some 1.4 million distinct CDR3 sequences; around 39% are singletons. Study conclusions and caveats: The study regarded diversity estimates from one million T cells as underestimates.

The origin of this receptor is a woman between 18 and 29 years old in good health. The material sequenced was blood.

The DNA of the CDR3 is TGTGCCAGCAGTTCTCCCTCCGGTCCAGCCAAAAACGTTCAGTACTTC. Translating it yields CASSSPSGPAKNVQYF. The rearrangement uses TRBV27 and TRBJ2-5; D not certain. Germline V CDR1 and CDR2: MNHEY, SMNVEV (reference sequence). V lost 4 bases and J 11 bases, leaving 26 bases between the germline ends. The CDR3 sequence is 16 residues long.